These 2 T cell receptor beta chains were all obtained from the same sample, sequenced in a study of T cells in Graves' hyperthyroidism and ophthalmopathy (dated 2019 in TCRdb). Libraries were constructed by multiplex PCR. The data were produced on an Illumina HiSeq 2000. TCR beta CDR3 regions were amplified from RNA transcripts. The first round of RT-PCR for the TCR CDR3 was performed with the HTBI primer set and the Qiagen OneStep RT-PCR kit. TCRdb ran its own pipeline on the public reads, namely fastp trimming at Q25 and MiXCR clone calling, and kept in-frame beta chains. CDR3 protein duplicates are merged, each entry listing the most common genes and DNA. The sample table contains about 640,000 distinct CDR3 sequences; only one count was recorded for about 14% of them. The ten top clones hold around 13% of the sample. The sequenced sample was blood. The receptors derive from a woman aged 45-65 years with Graves' ophthalmopathy.

This clonotype was observed a few times. The chain has TRBV10-3 and TRBJ1-1; no clear D. V was shortened by 10 bases and J by 1 base, with 16 bases between the two germline ends. Looked up from germline, CDR1 is ENHRY and CDR2 is SYGVKD. The CDR3 loop spans 14 amino acids. The CDR3 loop is CATQHSSGNTEAFF. The DNA for the CDR3 is TGTGCCACCCAACACTCTAGCGGGAACACTGAAGCTTTCTTT.

This clonotype was seen many times. The rearrangement links TRBV11-1 to TRBJ2-3; TRBD2 agrees at 12 bases. Germline CDR1 reads SGHAT; CDR2 reads FQDESV (reference sequence). Losses at the gene ends were 2 bases for V and 4 bases for J; bases not matched to a gene: 4. The CDR3 is 16 amino acids. The CDR3 is CASSLRTSGKADTQYF. The CDR3 bases are TGTGCCAGCAGCTTACGGACTAGCGGGAAAGCAGATACGCAGTATTTT.